The next 14 T cell receptor beta chains were all read from a single sample in a study of cytomegalovirus exposure and HLA in healthy donors listed by TCRdb under 2017. Receptor libraries were prepared by the immunoSEQ multiplex PCR assay. The multiplex PCR relied on a mix of 60 forward primers for TCR Vbeta segments and 13 reverse primers for TCR Jbeta segments. TCRdb re-hosts the immuneACCESS table, in-frame sequences only. Its copies lack some clones; in the studies checked, an unresolved V gene accounts for under half of them, and the cause for the rest is not known. This sample has some 71,000 clones in its table, and 74% of those were observed once. The top ten clonotypes cover 22% of the sample. The sequencing input was PBMCs. The source is a woman in her thirties in good health and CMV-seropositive.

The chain's CDR3 is CASSPGQGRTQYF. In DNA form, the CDR3 reads TGTGCCAGCAGCCCCGGACAGGGTCGGACCCAGTACTTC. The V gene is TRBV6-5, the J gene TRBJ2-5, with 8 bases aligning to TRBD1. J was trimmed by 7 bases and V by 6 bases; bases with no gene match: 7. Germline values: CDR1 MNHEY, CDR2 SVGAGI. The CDR3 totals 13 residues.

The chain combines TRBV30 with TRBJ2-7; TRBD1 matches at 12 bases. The germline CDR1 and CDR2 sequences are GTSNPN and SVGIG (reference sequence). This CDR3 contains 17 residues. The junction had 15 bases not matched to a gene; V was cut back by 3 bases and J by 6 bases. This CDR3 reads CAWSMGQGAWRGSEQYF. CDR3 coding DNA: TGTGCCTGGAGCATGGGACAGGGGGCCTGGCGGGGTAGCGAGCAGTACTTC.

This rearrangement joins TRBV5-1 to TRBJ1-1; the match to TRBD1 covers 7 bases. The germline V gene encodes CDR1 SGHRS and CDR2 YFSETQ. V shed 4 bases and J 12 bases; nucleotides not matched to a gene: 9. CDR3 size: 12 residues. CDR3 in amino acids: CASSPRDSDPFF. CDR3 bases: TGCGCCAGCAGCCCACGGGACAGTGATCCTTTCTTT.

The V and J genes are TRBV5-4 and TRBJ2-5; D is uncertain. CDR1 SGHNT and CDR2 YYREEE come from the germline V gene (reference sequence). This CDR3 comprises 12 residues. Trimming removed 2 bases at V and 7 bases at J, with 9 bases between. CDR3 residues: CASSFIGLTQYF. The CDR3 coding sequence is TGTGCCAGCAGCTTTATTGGCCTGACCCAGTACTTC.

The chain carries TRBV18 and TRBJ2-6; 8 positions agree with TRBD1. This CDR3 has 17 amino acids. Germline V gene data show CDR1 as KGHSH and CDR2 as LQKENI. V dropped 8 bases and J dropped 0; count of bases not matched to a gene: 9. The CDR3 loop is CASTVGQGYSGANVLTF. CDR3 nucleotides: TGTGCCAGCACAGTCGGACAGGGCTACTCTGGGGCCAACGTCCTGACTTTC.

CDR3 protein: CASSQLNRGANEKLFF. The CDR3, as DNA: TGCGCCAGCAGCCAATTAAACAGGGGGGCTAATGAAAAACTGTTTTTT. The rearrangement joins TRBV4-1 to TRBJ1-4; 8 bases are a match to TRBD1. Trimming removed 2 bases from V and 3 bases from J; junction bases left unmatched: 5. This CDR3 is built from 16 residues. In germline, CDR1 is MGHRA, CDR2 YSYEKL.

The V and J genes are TRBV12-5 and TRBJ2-7; 8 nucleotides agree with TRBD2. The CDR3 covers 16 residues. V was clipped by 7 bases and J by 2 bases; unmatched bases: 13. CDR1 is LGHNT, CDR2 FRNRAP, per germline. The CDR3 region is CASALSEPGGPYEQYF. The DNA of the CDR3 is TGTGCTAGTGCCCTCTCCGAGCCGGGAGGGCCCTACGAGCAGTACTTC. Full variable domain (missing parts from reference TRBV12-5 and TRBJ2-7): DARVTQTPRHKVTEMGQEVTMRCQPILGHNTVFWYRQTMMQGLELLAYFRNRAPLDDSGMPKDRFSAEMPDATLATLKIQPSEPRDSAVYFCASALSEPGGPYEQYFGPGTRLTVT.

The chain recombines TRBV6-6 with TRBJ1-1; 8 bases match TRBD1. The junction had 6 bases not matched to a gene; V was cut back by 5 bases and J by 1 base. The CDR3 has 15 amino acids. The germline V gene encodes CDR1 MNHNY and CDR2 SVGAGI (reference sequence). The CDR3 DNA reads TGTGCCAGCAGTGCGGACAGGGCGAAGAACACTGAAGCTTTCTTT. This translates into CASSADRAKNTEAFF.

This clone was seen once. This sequence joins TRBV28 and TRBJ1-1; D perhaps matches TRBD1 (5 bases). V lost 4 bases and J 1 base, leaving 28 bases between the germline ends. Germline CDR1 reads MDHEN; CDR2 reads SYDVKM. The CDR3 runs 20 residues. The DNA for the CDR3 is TGTGCCAGCAGTTCCCCGGGGGGGTTAAGTATTTTTTCCCGGAACACTGAAGCTTTCTTT. Encoded protein: CASSSPGGLSIFSRNTEAFF.

The chain recombines TRBV7-9 with TRBJ1-1, with D unclear. The CDR3 loop spans 14 amino acids. The germline gives CDR1 SEHNR, CDR2 FQNEAQ (reference sequence). The V gene lost 1 base and the J gene lost 5 bases, with 11 bases spanning the gap. The CDR3 nucleotides read TGTGCCAGCAGCTTAGGCCGCGGGCGGACTGAAGCTTTCTTT. It codes for CASSLGRGRTEAFF.

The chain couples TRBV5-1 to TRBJ2-2; 10 bases match TRBD2. Per germline, CDR1 SGHRS and CDR2 YFSETQ. The CDR3 loop spans 17 amino acids. Unmatched junction bases numbered 12, after V lost 3 bases and J lost 7 bases. The CDR3 DNA follows: TGCGCCAGCAGCTCAACCCCCCTAGCGGGAGTGCACGGGGAGCTGTTTTTT. Its translation is CASSSTPLAGVHGELFF.

This clone was found once. This sequence joins TRBV2 and TRBJ1-4, with a tentative D call TRBD1 (6 bases). CDR1 and CDR2 from the germline V gene are SNHLY and FYNNEI. Trimming removed 10 bases at V and 8 bases at J, with 20 bases between. This CDR3 is 14 amino acids long. CDR3 nucleotide sequence: TGTGCCAACTCTAAGCAGGGGATCGGAGAAAAACTGTTTTTT. Its translation: CANSKQGIGEKLFF.

The chain is built from TRBV28 and TRBJ1-1; TRBD1 matches 8 bases. Germline V gene lookup returns CDR1 MDHEN and CDR2 SYDVKM. The CDR3 sequence is 16 residues long. The J segment lost 2 bases and the V segment lost 7 bases, leaving 12 bases of the junction unmatched. The CDR3: CASTPNWSGGNTEAFF. Written as DNA, the CDR3 is TGTGCCAGCACTCCTAATTGGTCAGGGGGCAACACTGAAGCTTTCTTT.

This clone was found once. V and J are TRBV28 and TRBJ1-1; possible D gene TRBD1, 5 bases. Trimming left V 4 bases short and J 5 bases short, with 17 bases between. This CDR3 spans 15 amino acids. Germline V gives CDR1 MDHEN, CDR2 SYDVKM. The CDR3 sequence: CASSSYGRDVTEAFF. The DNA of the CDR3 is TGTGCCAGCAGTTCTTATGGCAGGGATGTGACTGAAGCTTTCTTT.